The entry below gives a single T cell receptor beta chain sequence along with its context. This clonotype was seen many times. Its target antigen remains unknown. No qualities accompany the bases; no much larger clone lies one base away. This entry comes from a study of CD8 T cells in ankylosing spondylitis (TCRdb year 2017). Notes on the research overall: To find TCR variants linked to disease, the study profiled T cell receptor beta repertoires in ankylosing spondylitis patients and healthy donors. Peripheral blood was sampled, and synovial fluid was also collected from ankylosing spondylitis patients. The full study cohort comprised around 25 ankylosing spondylitis patients and 85 to 120 healthy donors.

Its CDR3 holds 16 amino acids, cysteine through phenylalanine. The DNA shown is the 48-base CDR3, in frame from base 1. Via the germline V gene, CDR1 is LGHNA and CDR2 YNFKEQ. The trim is 1 base for V and 2 bases for J, with a gap of 12 bases between the germline ends. Sequencing used an Illumina HiSeq 2500. Quantitative 5'-RACE with molecular barcodes was used to prepare TCR beta libraries. On the study's bioinformatics: A new computational method based on a probabilistic model of VDJ rearrangement was used to identify disease-linked TCR variants. TCRdb itself trimmed the public reads at Q25 with fastp, ran MiXCR and retained productive beta chains. Each record represents a unique CDR3 protein, reported with the most common genes and DNA among its rows. The V and J calls here are based on TCRdb, not the publication. Within this sample are about 130,000 distinct CDR3 sequences, with around 7.9% of them counted one time only. The biggest ten clones account for 9.5% to 15% of the sample.

Findings and caveats that apply to the study as a whole: Some motif variants had previously been reported in the synovial fluid and blood of reactive arthritis patients, which suggests shared mechanisms of disease initiation. Blood from ankylosing spondylitis patients appeared to be characterized by a TCR beta motif composed of about eight highly homologous amino acid variants. The disease-linked clones were reported to be significantly enriched in matched synovial fluid samples from ankylosing spondylitis patients. In peripheral blood, the disease-linked clones were found at relatively low frequencies and had a CD8+ phenotype.

The rearranged segments are TRBV4-2 and TRBJ2-1; the best D guess is TRBD2, with 6 bases matching. Sequencing was carried out using blood, either unsorted or a sorted T cell fraction (not recorded which). The clonotype originates from a female donor with ankylosing spondylitis or in good health (not recorded which). Here is the DNA: TGTGCCAGCAGCCAAGTAGTAGCTAGCGCCTACAATGAGCAGTTCTTC. This encodes CASSQVVASAYNEQFF.